This passage covers 15 T cell receptor beta chains from one sample sequenced in a study of shared clonotypes between healthy human individuals (dated by TCRdb to 2020 to 2021). The library was made by the immunoSEQ multiplex PCR assay. TCRdb holds this immuneACCESS table with in-frame rearrangements only. Some clones are missing; in checked studies, unresolved V genes explain under half, and the rest has no known cause. Counted in this sample were under 1,900,000 clones; approximately 98.5% of them appeared once. Approximately 0.4% of the sample comes from the top ten. Specimen: naive CD4+ T cells sorted from blood. The intended sense of this specimen's cell subset or site label: CD45RA+ positively selected. The source is a man aged 25 to 45 in good health.

The rearrangement uses TRBV5-1 and TRBJ2-1, with 8 bases matching TRBD1. The CDR3 is made up of 16 amino acids. Losses at the gene ends were 4 bases for V and 5 bases for J; bases not matched to a gene: 11. Germline CDR1 and CDR2: SGHRS and YFSETQ. In DNA, the CDR3 is TGCGCCAGCAGCCCCACTACAGGGGGTAAGAACAATGAGCAGTTCTTC. Translating gives CASSPTTGGKNNEQFF.

J is TRBJ2-7 and V is TRBV4-3; D gene unclear. In germline, CDR1 is LGHNA, CDR2 YSLEER. The V end lost 1 base, the J end lost 6 bases, and 13 bases lay between the germline ends. The CDR3 loop spans 14 amino acids. The DNA for the CDR3 is TGCGCCAGCAGCCAAGGAATAGGGTTAGGCGAGCAGTACTTC. Protein: CASSQGIGLGEQYF.

This chain links TRBV7-2 with TRBJ2-2; no clear D gene. CDR3 length equals 13 residues. Germline CDR1 reads SGHTA; CDR2 reads FQGNSA. Between the trimmed V and J ends, which lost 3 bases and 7 bases, there was a span of 9 bases. The CDR3 region has the DNA TGTGCCAGCAGCTTTCGATGGGGCGGGGAGCTGTTTTTT. This sequence encodes CASSFRWGGELFF. Drawing the rest from reference TRBV7-2 and TRBJ2-2, the complete variable domain is GAGVSQSPSNKVTEKGKDVELRCDPISGHTALYWYRQSLGQGLEFLIYFQGNSAPDKSGLPSDRFSAERTGGSVSTLTIQRTQQEDSAVYLCASSFRWGGELFFGEGSRLTVL.

The V gene is TRBV18, the J gene TRBJ2-5, with D possibly matching TRBD2 (5 bases). The germline V and J ends were trimmed by 8 bases and 5 bases, with 18 bases remaining between them. Germline values: CDR1 KGHSH, CDR2 LQKENI. The CDR3 totals 14 residues. The CDR3 sequence is CASANSDRGETQYF. The DNA of the CDR3 is TGTGCCAGCGCGAACTCAGACCGCGGGGAGACCCAGTACTTC.

This chain connects TRBV2 to TRBJ1-4; TRBD1 aligns across 7 bases. Losses at the gene ends were 3 bases for V and 8 bases for J; bases not matched to a gene: 9. CDR3 length equals 15 residues. Germline V gives CDR1 SNHLY, CDR2 FYNNEI. CDR3 DNA sequence: TGTGCCAGCAGTGACGGCGACAGGGTGAGAGAAAAACTGTTTTTT. Amino acids: CASSDGDRVREKLFF.

J is TRBJ2-7 and V is TRBV29-1, with D uncertain. The CDR3 has 12 residues. The V gene's germline CDR1 is SQVTM and CDR2 ANQGSEA. V lost 4 bases to trimming and J lost 2 bases, with 9 bases between them. CDR3 DNA sequence: TGCAGCGTTGTTGCTAGGACCTACGAGCAGTACTTC. It translates to CSVVARTYEQYF.

J is TRBJ2-7 and V is TRBV10-3; the D gene is possibly TRBD2 (5 bases). V lost 11 bases and J lost 3, with 14 bases in between. CDR1 is ENHRY, CDR2 SYGVKD, per germline. The CDR3 loop spans 12 amino acids. The CDR3 spells CALRGSNYEQYF. CDR3 in DNA: TGTGCCCTACGCGGGTCGAACTACGAGCAGTACTTC.

This sequence joins TRBV11-2 and TRBJ2-7; 14 nucleotides align to TRBD2. Germline-derived CDR1 and CDR2 are SGHAT and FQNNGV. The CDR3 has 18 amino acids. V gave up 5 bases and J gave up 6 bases; unmatched junction bases: 15. In nucleotides, the CDR3 is TGTGCCAGCAGCGATAGGACTAGCGGGAGGTCTTCGATGTCCGAGCAGTACTTC. Residues: CASSDRTSGRSSMSEQYF.

The V gene is TRBV2, the J gene TRBJ2-5, with TRBD1 matching 7 bases. The V gene's germline CDR1 is SNHLY and CDR2 FYNNEI. Unmatched junction bases numbered 7, after V lost 11 bases and J lost 4 bases. CDR3 size: 12 residues. CDR3 in amino acids: CAGRQGGETQYF. The CDR3 DNA reads as TGTGCCGGGAGACAGGGCGGAGAGACCCAGTACTTC.

J is TRBJ2-7 and V is TRBV6-1, with TRBD1 matching over 7 bases. J lost 0 bases, V lost 1 base, and 6 bases had no gene match. Per germline, CDR1 MNHNS and CDR2 SASEGT. CDR3 length equals 16 residues. In nucleotides, the CDR3 is TGTGCCAGCAGTGAAGACCAGACAGGGAACTCCTACGAGCAGTACTTC. Translated: CASSEDQTGNSYEQYF.

V is TRBV11-2 and J is TRBJ2-7, with 8 bases that match TRBD1. The CDR3 loop spans 14 amino acids. CDR1 and CDR2 from the germline V gene are SGHAT and FQNNGV. With 5 bases clipped from V and 4 bases from J, the junction kept 7 bases outside the gene matches. In DNA form, the CDR3 reads TGTGCCAGCAGCATGACAGGGGCGAAGTACGAGCAGTACTTC. Encoded protein: CASSMTGAKYEQYF.

V gene TRBV7-8 combines with J gene TRBJ2-7, with a tentative D call TRBD2 (7 bases). Per germline, CDR1 SGHVS and CDR2 FQNEAQ. There are 16 residues in the CDR3. Trimming stripped 2 bases from V and 2 bases from J, with 16 bases between. The CDR3 bases are TGTGCCAGCAGCTTAAGCTTTAGGGGGGGAACCTACGAGCAGTACTTC. Its protein is CASSLSFRGGTYEQYF.

V gene TRBV9 combines with J gene TRBJ2-1; D is undetermined. Trimming stripped 3 bases from V and 0 bases from J, with 4 bases between. The CDR3 is made up of 13 amino acids. Germline V gives CDR1 SGDLS, CDR2 YYNGEE. CDR3 sequence: CASSGYSYNEQFF. CDR3 nucleotides: TGTGCCAGCAGCGGGTACTCCTACAATGAGCAGTTCTTC.

This chain links TRBV7-9 with TRBJ1-1, with a possible D match to TRBD1 (6 bases). The CDR3 extends over 13 amino acids. Trimming left V 5 bases short and J 7 bases short, with 14 bases between. Per germline, CDR1 SEHNR and CDR2 FQNEAQ (reference sequence). For the CDR3, the DNA is TGTGCCAGCAGCCCAGGGGTGAACGGTGAAGCTTTCTTT. Translation: CASSPGVNGEAFF.

The V call is TRBV14, the J call TRBJ2-5; tentative D call: TRBD1 (6 bases). This CDR3 is 15 amino acids long. Trimming removed 1 base from V and 1 base from J, with 10 bases in between. Looked up from germline, CDR1 is SGHDN and CDR2 is FVKESK. CDR3 region: CASSQGLTGQETQYF. The CDR3 bases are TGTGCCAGCAGCCAAGGTCTGACAGGCCAAGAGACCCAGTACTTC.